The T cell receptor (delta chain) described here comes from a study of γδ T cells in repeated Plasmodium falciparum infection. About the study: Malaria-naive adults were infected with P. falciparum NF54 four times over approximately 600 days.

TCRdb re-processed the multiplex PCR reads via CATT. The table includes around 50,000 delta-chain clones, roughly 1.9% detected once. Vgamma9/Vdelta2+ and Vdelta2-negative gammadelta T cells were flow-sorted from PBMC for bulk sequencing. The CDR3 runs to 21 residues. Germline V gene data show CDR1 as TVYSNPD and CDR2 as GDNSRS (reference sequence). With 2 bases clipped from V and 0 bases from J, the junction kept 22 bases outside the gene matches. The table lists this clone with a few counts. TCRdb's entry gives the protein of a much larger clone, which mismatches this DNA's translation at residue 5, likely from a read error; the protein reported here is translated from the DNA.

The sequence derives from a pool of human donors (malaria-infected and uninfected, not separated). The sample consisted of gamma-delta T cells from blood. The chain has TRDV3 and TRDJ1, with TRDD3 matching over 12 bases. CDR3 residues: CAFPVPPKAGGYGKYTDKLIF. Here the CDR3 DNA reads TGTGCCTTTCCGGTCCCTCCTAAAGCTGGGGGATACGGAAAGTACACCGATAAACTCATCTTT.